This T cell receptor beta chain derives from a study of blood T cell repertoires in COVID-19. Looking at the study overall: The United States, Italy and Spain were the sources of the acute and convalescent COVID-19 samples.

Some clones are missing from TCRdb's copy, which holds only in-frame ones; the method was immunoSEQ multiplex PCR. The sample shows fewer than 300,000 clones, 80% to 85% of them seen only once. The CDR3 is made up of 13 amino acids. The germline V and J ends were trimmed by 8 bases and 2 bases, with 9 bases remaining between them. Germline V gene lookup returns CDR1 ENHRY and CDR2 SYGVKD. The sequenced sample was peripheral blood. The sequence was collected from an older woman with active or convalescent COVID-19. This chain joins TRBV10-3 and TRBJ2-2, with D tentatively TRBD1 (5 bases). The CDR3 loop is CAIVQGNTGELFF. CDR3 DNA sequence: TGTGCCATCGTGCAGGGAAACACCGGGGAGCTGTTTTTT.